This TCR beta chain was documented in a study of cytomegalovirus exposure and HLA in healthy donors. This PCR relied on a set of 60 Vbeta primers and 13 Jbeta primers. Repertoires were generated with immunoSEQ multiplex PCR, while TCRdb's copy carries only in-frame clones and drops some. The sample has some 120,000 clones, about 72% seen once. V was shortened by 2 bases and J by 1 base, with 8 bases between the two germline ends. The length of the CDR3 is 14 residues. CDR1 is PRHDT, CDR2 FYEKMQ, per germline (reference sequence). The count of this clone is one. Sequenced: PBMCs. The rearrangement uses TRBV13 and TRBJ1-1; no definite D call. The receptor was isolated from a man aged 30-40 years in good health and CMV-seropositive. The CDR3 loop is CASSLPGWNTEAFF. The DNA of the CDR3 is TGTGCCAGCAGCTTACCCGGGTGGAACACTGAAGCTTTCTTT.